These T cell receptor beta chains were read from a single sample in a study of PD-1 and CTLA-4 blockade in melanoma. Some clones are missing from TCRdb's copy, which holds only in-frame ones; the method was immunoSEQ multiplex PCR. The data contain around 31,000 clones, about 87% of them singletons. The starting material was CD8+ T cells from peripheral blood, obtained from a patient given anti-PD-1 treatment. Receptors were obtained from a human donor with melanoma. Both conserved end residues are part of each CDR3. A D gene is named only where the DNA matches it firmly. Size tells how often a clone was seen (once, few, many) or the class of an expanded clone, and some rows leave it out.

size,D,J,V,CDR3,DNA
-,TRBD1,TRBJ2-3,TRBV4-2,CASSQVGGSDTQYF,TGTGCCAGCAGCCAAGTAGGGGGCTCCGATACGCAGTATTTT
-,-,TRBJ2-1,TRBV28,CASSLGAREQFF,TGTGCCAGCAGTTTAGGGGCTAGGGAGCAGTTCTTC
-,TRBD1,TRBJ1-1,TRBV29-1,CSVGGQSNTEAFF,TGCAGCGTTGGGGGACAGTCGAACACTGAAGCTTTCTTT
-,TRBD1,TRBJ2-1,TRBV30,CAWRTGASSYNEQFF,TGTGCCTGGCGGACAGGGGCGAGCTCCTACAATGAGCAGTTCTTC
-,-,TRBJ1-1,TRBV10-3,CAIRSGSNTEAFF,TGTGCCATCAGGTCGGGGTCGAACACTGAAGCTTTCTTT
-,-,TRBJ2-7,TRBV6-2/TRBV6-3,CASSYGSLEQYF,TGTGCCAGCAGTTACGGGTCTTTGGAGCAGTACTTC
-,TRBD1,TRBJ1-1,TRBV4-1,CASTDRVGTEAFF,TGCGCCAGCACAGACAGGGTTGGTACTGAAGCTTTCTTT
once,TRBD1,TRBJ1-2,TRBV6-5,CASSYSQGASWGYTF,TGTGCCAGCAGTTACTCACAGGGGGCCTCCTGGGGCTACACCTTC
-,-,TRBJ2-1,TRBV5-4,CASSTGGRSSYNEQFF,TGTGCCAGCAGTACGGGGGGCCGCAGCTCCTACAATGAGCAGTTCTTC
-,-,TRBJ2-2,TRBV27,CASSATLSLVGPGELFF,TGTGCCAGCAGTGCCACTTTAAGCCTAGTGGGCCCCGGGGAGCTGTTTTTT
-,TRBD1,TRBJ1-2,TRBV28,CASSFGQGTNYGYTF,TGTGCCAGCAGTTTCGGACAGGGTACTAACTATGGCTACACCTTC
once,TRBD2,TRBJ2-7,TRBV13,CASSPRTSGGATQEQYF,TGTGCCAGCAGCCCGCGGACTAGCGGGGGGGCGACTCAGGAGCAGTACTTC
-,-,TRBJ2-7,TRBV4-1,CASSQDQGTGYYEQYF,TGCGCCAGCAGCCAAGATCAGGGAACGGGGTACTACGAGCAGTACTTC
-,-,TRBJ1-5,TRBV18,CASSEGGDSNQPQHF,TGTGCCAGCTCCGAAGGCGGCGATAGCAATCAGCCCCAGCATTTT
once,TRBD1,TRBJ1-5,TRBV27,CASSQQGAISNQPQHF,TGTGCCAGCAGTCAACAGGGGGCAATCAGCAATCAGCCCCAGCATTTT
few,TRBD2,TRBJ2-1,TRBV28,CASSLKTSGDNEQFF,TGTGCCAGCAGTTTAAAGACTAGCGGGGACAATGAGCAGTTCTTC
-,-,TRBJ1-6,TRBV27,CASSPLTPGLGGNSPLHF,TGTGCCAGCAGTCCCCTGACACCAGGGCTCGGGGGTAATTCACCCCTCCACTTT
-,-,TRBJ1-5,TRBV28,CASSSPGNQPQHF,TGTGCCAGCAGTTCCCCAGGCAATCAGCCCCAGCATTTT
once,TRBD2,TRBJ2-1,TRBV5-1,CASSPGTSFEQFF,TGCGCCAGCAGCCCGGGGACTAGCTTTGAGCAGTTCTTC
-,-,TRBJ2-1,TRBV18,CASSLTKSSYNEQFF,TGTGCCAGCTCACTTACAAAGAGCTCCTACAATGAGCAGTTCTTC
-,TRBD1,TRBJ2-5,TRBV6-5,CASSYLTGGEETQYF,TGTGCCAGCAGTTACCTGACAGGGGGCGAAGAGACCCAGTACTTC
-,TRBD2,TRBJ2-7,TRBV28,CASTGLAGGYEQYF,TGTGCCAGCACCGGACTAGCGGGGGGCTACGAGCAGTACTTC
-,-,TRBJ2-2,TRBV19,CASGRGRDTGELFF,TGTGCCAGTGGAAGAGGCAGAGACACCGGGGAGCTGTTTTTT
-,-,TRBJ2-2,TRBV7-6,CASSLETYGGELFF,TGTGCCAGCAGCTTAGAGACTTACGGCGGGGAGCTGTTTTTT
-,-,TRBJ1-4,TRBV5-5,CASSLRLPTNEKLFF,TGTGCCAGCAGCCTTCGGCTACCAACTAATGAAAAACTGTTTTTT
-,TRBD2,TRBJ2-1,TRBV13,CASSLETSGYNEQFF,TGTGCCAGCAGCTTAGAGACTAGCGGATACAATGAGCAGTTCTTC
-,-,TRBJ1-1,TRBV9,CASSVFDTLNTEAFF,TGTGCCAGCAGCGTCTTCGACACCTTGAACACTGAAGCTTTCTTT
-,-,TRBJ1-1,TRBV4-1,CASSPDTMNTEAFF,TGCGCCAGCAGCCCTGACACGATGAACACTGAAGCTTTCTTT
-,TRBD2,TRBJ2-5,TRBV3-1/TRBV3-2,CASSLGLAGGTLKGTQYF,TGTGCCAGCAGCCTAGGACTAGCGGGGGGTACTCTCAAAGGGACCCAGTACTTC
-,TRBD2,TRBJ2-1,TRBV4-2,CASSQDLAPPWGGTYNEQFF,TGTGCCAGCAGCCAAGACTTGGCCCCTCCTTGGGGGGGGACCTACAATGAGCAGTTCTTC
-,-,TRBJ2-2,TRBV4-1,CASSPRVVGRRTGELFF,TGCGCCAGCAGCCCCCGGGTGGTAGGGAGGAGGACCGGGGAGCTGTTTTTT
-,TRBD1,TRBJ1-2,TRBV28,CASSVETGDFGYTF,TGTGCCAGCAGTGTCGAGACAGGGGATTTTGGCTACACCTTC
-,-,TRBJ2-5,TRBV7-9,CASSRREGRGQETQYF,TGTGCCAGCAGCCGCCGAGAGGGCCGGGGTCAAGAGACCCAGTACTTC
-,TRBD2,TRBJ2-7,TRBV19,CASSTTSGVSYEQYF,TGTGCCAGTAGTACAACTAGCGGGGTCTCCTACGAGCAGTACTTC
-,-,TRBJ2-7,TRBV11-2,CASSSNQRAEQYF,TGTGCCAGCAGCTCGAACCAGCGGGCCGAGCAGTACTTC
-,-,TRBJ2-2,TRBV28,CASSSLTGDTKNTGELFF,TGTGCCAGCAGTTCGTTAACCGGGGACACCAAAAACACCGGGGAGCTGTTTTTT
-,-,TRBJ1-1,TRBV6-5,CASPDGTNTEAFF,TGTGCCAGCCCCGACGGGACAAACACTGAAGCTTTCTTT
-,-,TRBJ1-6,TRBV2,CASSEGRPLHF,TGTGCCAGCAGTGAAGGGCGTCCCCTCCACTTT
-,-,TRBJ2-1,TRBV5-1,CASSLVAGPNEQFF,TGCGCCAGCAGCTTGGTGGCGGGACCCAATGAGCAGTTCTTC
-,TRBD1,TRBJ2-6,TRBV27,CASSPQGTGANVLTF,TGTGCCAGCAGTCCACAGGGGACTGGGGCCAACGTCCTGACTTTC
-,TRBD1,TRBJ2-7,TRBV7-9,CASSHGDSNYEQYF,TGTGCCAGCAGCCATGGGGACAGCAACTACGAGCAGTACTTC
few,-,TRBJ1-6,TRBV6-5,CAIPGGSPYNSPLHF,TGTGCCATCCCTGGAGGGAGCCCCTATAATTCACCCCTCCACTTT
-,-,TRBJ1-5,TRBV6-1,CASSEAGRGSNQPQHF,TGTGCCAGCAGTGAAGCTGGTAGGGGTAGCAATCAGCCCCAGCATTTT
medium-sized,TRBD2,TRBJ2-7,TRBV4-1,CASSQGRGKIYEQYF,TGCGCCAGCAGCCAAGGGCGGGGGAAGATCTACGAGCAGTACTTC
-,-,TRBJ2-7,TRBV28,CASRGLLSISYEQYF,TGTGCCAGCAGAGGACTCCTATCCATCTCCTACGAGCAGTACTTC
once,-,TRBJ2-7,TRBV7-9,CASSPHYEQYF,TGTGCCAGCAGCCCGCACTACGAGCAGTACTTC
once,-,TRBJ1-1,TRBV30,CAWSTGQTEAFF,TGTGCCTGGAGCACAGGGCAAACTGAAGCTTTCTTT
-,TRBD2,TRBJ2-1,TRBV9,CASEGLPGNEQFF,TGTGCCAGCGAGGGACTACCTGGGAATGAGCAGTTCTTC
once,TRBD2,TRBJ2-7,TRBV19,CASIRASGDYEQYF,TGTGCCAGTATAAGGGCTAGCGGGGACTACGAGCAGTACTTC
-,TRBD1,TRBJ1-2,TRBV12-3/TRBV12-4,CASSLEGAGTYTF,TGTGCCAGCAGTTTGGAGGGGGCAGGGACCTACACCTTC
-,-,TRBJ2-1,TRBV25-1,CASSGRFGTPSGEAQFF,TGTGCCAGCAGTGGTCGTTTCGGGACTCCCTCTGGAGAGGCGCAGTTCTTC
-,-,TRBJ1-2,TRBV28,CASTPREGWAPEANYGYTF,TGTGCCAGCACTCCGAGGGAGGGGTGGGCCCCGGAAGCTAACTATGGCTACACCTTC
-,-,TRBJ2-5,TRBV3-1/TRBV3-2,CASSQQFQETQYF,TGTGCCAGCAGCCAGCAGTTCCAAGAGACCCAGTACTTC
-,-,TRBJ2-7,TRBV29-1,CSVRPASYEQYF,TGCAGCGTTCGGCCCGCATCCTACGAGCAGTACTTC
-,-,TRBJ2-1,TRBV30,CAWSPTARFSSYNEQFF,TGTGCCTGGAGTCCGACGGCAAGGTTCAGCTCCTACAATGAGCAGTTCTTC
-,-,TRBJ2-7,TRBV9,CASSVGKGGGLYEQYF,TGTGCCAGCAGCGTTGGTAAGGGGGGAGGCCTCTACGAGCAGTACTTC
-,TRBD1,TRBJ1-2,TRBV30,CAWSLGQGNLGYTF,TGTGCCTGGAGTTTAGGACAGGGAAATCTTGGCTACACCTTC
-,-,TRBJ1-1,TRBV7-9,CASSLVGDNTEAFF,TGTGCCAGCAGCTTAGTCGGGGATAACACTGAAGCTTTCTTT
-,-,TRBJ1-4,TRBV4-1,CASSHQMQVPNEKLFF,TGCGCCAGCAGCCACCAAATGCAGGTACCAAATGAAAAACTGTTTTTT